This T cell receptor beta chain derives from a study of blood T cell repertoires in COVID-19. Overall study context: Specimens from acute and convalescent COVID-19 originated in the United States, Italy and Spain. Sample material is recorded as cDNA or gDNA derived from T cells, B-cell-depleted T cells, or PBMCs.

The authors' processing: The authors estimated nucleated cell counts from reference gene primer amplification. The assay was immunoSEQ multiplex PCR, and TCRdb's table has in-frame clones only and misses some. V and J calls and clone size come straight from that table; D and trimming were deduced from the DNA. The top ten clones hold about 17% of a sample with about 130,000 clones, approximately 80% of them seen once. V lost 0 bases, J lost 0 bases, and 6 bases lay in between. The CDR3 spans 15 residues. CDR1 is MNHEY, CDR2 SMNVEV, per germline (reference sequence). This clonotype was obtained from a woman between 50 and 59 years old with acute or convalescent COVID-19. Sequencing used peripheral blood. The chain joins TRBV27 to TRBJ2-1, with D unclear. The CDR3, as DNA: TGTGCCAGCAGTTTATCGCCGGTCTCCTACAATGAGCAGTTCTTC. This sequence encodes CASSLSPVSYNEQFF.